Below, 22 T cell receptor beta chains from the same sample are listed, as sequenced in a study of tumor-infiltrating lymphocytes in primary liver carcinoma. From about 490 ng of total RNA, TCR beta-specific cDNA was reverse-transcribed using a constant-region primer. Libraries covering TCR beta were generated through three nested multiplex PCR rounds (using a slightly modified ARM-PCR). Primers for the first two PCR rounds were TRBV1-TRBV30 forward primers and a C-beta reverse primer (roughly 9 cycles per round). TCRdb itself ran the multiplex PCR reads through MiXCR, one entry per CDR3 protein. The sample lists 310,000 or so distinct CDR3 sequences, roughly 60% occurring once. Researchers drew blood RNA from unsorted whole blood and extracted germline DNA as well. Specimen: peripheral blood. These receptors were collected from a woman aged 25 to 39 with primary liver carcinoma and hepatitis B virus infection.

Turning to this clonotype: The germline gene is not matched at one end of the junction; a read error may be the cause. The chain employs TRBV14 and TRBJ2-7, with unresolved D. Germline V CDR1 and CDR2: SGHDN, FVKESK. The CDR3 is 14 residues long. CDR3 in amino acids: CASSQITTTNELYF. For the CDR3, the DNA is TGTGCCAGTAGCCAAATCACTACCACCAACGAGCTGTACTTC.

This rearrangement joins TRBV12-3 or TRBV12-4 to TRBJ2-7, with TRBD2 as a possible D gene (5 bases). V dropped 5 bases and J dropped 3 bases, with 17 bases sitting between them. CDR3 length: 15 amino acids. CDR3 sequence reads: CASSPSTAEGYEQYF. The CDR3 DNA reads TGTGCCAGCAGTCCCTCGACGGCCGAGGGCTACGAGCAGTACTTC.

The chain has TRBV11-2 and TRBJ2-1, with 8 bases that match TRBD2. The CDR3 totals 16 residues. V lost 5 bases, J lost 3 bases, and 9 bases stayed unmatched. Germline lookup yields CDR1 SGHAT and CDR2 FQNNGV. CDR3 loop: CASSVALAGLYNEQFF. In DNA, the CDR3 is TGTGCCAGCAGCGTAGCGTTAGCGGGACTCTACAATGAGCAGTTCTTC.

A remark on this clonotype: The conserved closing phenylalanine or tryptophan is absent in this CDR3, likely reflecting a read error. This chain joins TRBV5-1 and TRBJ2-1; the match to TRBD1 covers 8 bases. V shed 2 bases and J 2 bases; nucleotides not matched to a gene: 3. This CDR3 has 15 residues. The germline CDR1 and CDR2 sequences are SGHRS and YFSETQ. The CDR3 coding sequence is TGCGCCAGCAGCTTCGACAGGGGACCCTACAATGAGCAGTTCCTC. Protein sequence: CASSFDRGPYNEQFL.

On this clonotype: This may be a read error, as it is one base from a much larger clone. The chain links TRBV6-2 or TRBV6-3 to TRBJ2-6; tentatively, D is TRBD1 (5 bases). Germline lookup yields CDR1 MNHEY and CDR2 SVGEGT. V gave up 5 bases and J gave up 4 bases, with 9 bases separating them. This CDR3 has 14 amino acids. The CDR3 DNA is TGTGCCAGCAGTCAGGGTTTGGGGGCCAACGTCCTGACTTTC. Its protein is CASSQGLGANVLTF.

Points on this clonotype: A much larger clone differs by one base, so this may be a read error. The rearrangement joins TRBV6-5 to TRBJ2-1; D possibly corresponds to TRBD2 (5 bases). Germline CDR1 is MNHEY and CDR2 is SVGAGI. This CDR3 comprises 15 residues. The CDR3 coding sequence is TGTGCCACCAGTTCGGTGGGAGAGGCCTACAATGAGCAGTTCTTC. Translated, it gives CATSSVGEAYNEQFF.

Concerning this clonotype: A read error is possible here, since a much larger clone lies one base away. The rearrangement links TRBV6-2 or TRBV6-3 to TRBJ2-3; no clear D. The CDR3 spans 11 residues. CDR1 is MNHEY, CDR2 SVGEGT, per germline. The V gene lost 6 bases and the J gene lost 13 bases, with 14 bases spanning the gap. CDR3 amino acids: CASSVVGIKYF. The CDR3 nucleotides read TGTGCCAGCAGCGTTGTGGGAATCAAGTATTTT.

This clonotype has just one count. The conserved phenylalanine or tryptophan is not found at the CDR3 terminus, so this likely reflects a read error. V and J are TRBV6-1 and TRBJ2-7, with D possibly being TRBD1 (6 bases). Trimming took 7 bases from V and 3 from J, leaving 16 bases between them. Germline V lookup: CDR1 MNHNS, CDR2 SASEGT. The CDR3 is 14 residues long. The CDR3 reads CASKMTGPVYEQYL. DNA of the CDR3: TGTGCCAGCAAGATGACAGGACCTGTCTACGAGCAGTACCTC.

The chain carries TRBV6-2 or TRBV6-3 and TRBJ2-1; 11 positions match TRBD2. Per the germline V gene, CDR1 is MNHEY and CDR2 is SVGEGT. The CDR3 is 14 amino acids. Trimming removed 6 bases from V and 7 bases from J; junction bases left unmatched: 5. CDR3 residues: CASSPTSGVNEQFF. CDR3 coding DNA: TGTGCCAGCAGCCCGACTAGCGGGGTTAATGAGCAGTTCTTC.

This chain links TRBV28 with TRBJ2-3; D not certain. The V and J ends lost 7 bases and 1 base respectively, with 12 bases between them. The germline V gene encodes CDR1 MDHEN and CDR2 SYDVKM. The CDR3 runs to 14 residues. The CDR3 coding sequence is TGTGCCAGCAAGACACTCTTCGGCACAGATACGCAGTATTTT. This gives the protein CASKTLFGTDTQYF.

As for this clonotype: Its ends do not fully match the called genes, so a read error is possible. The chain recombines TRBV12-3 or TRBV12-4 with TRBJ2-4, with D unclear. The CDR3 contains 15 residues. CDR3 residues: CVSSPPGKTKNIQCF. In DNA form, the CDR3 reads TGTGTCAGCAGTCCCCCCGGAAAGACCAAAAACATTCAGTGCTTC.

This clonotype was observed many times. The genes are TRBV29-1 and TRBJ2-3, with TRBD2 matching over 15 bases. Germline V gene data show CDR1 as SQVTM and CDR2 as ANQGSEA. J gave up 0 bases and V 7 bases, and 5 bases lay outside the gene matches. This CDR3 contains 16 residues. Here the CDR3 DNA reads TGCAGCGGTGGGGGACTAGCGGGAGGTAGCACAGATACGCAGTATTTT. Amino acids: CSGGGLAGGSTDTQYF.

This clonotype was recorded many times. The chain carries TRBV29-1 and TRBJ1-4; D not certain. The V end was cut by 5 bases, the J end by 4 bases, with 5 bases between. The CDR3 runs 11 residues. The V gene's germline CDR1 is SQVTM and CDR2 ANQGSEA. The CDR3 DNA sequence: TGCAGCGTTCGGGTTAATGAAAAACTGTTTTTT. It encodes CSVRVNEKLFF.

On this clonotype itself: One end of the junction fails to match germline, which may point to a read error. CDR3 nucleotide sequence: TGTGCCAGCAACTTAGCTGCTAGCGGGAGAGGAGAGACCCAGTACTTC. Residues: CASNLAASGRGETQYF. V usage is TRBV11-2 and J usage is TRBJ2-5; TRBD2 agrees at 10 bases. The CDR3 length is 16 residues. Germline CDR1 and CDR2: SGHAT and FQNNGV.

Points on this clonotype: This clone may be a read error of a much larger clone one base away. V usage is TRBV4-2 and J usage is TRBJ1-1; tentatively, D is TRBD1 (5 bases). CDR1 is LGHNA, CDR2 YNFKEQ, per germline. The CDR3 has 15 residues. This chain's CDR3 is CASSQARGGDPEASF. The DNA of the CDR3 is TGTGCCAGCAGCCAAGCAAGGGGTGGGGACCCTGAAGCTTCCTTT.

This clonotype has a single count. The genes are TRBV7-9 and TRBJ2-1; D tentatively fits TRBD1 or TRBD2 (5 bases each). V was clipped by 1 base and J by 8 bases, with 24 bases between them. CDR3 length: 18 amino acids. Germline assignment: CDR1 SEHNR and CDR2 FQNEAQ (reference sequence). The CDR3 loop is CASSLVMYGARFLHEQFF. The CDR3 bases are TGTGCCAGCAGCTTAGTTATGTACGGGGCTAGGTTTTTGCATGAGCAGTTCTTC.

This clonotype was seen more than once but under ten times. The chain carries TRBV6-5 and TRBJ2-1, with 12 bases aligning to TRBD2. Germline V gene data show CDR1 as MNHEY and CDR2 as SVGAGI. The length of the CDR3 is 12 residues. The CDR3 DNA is TGTTCTAGCGGGGGGGGATACAATGAGCAGTTCTTC. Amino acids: CSSGGGYNEQFF.

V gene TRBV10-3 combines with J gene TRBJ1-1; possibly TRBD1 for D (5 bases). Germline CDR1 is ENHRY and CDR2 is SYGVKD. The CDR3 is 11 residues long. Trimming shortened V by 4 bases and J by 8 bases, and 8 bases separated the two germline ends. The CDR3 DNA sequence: TGTGCCATCAGTGGGAGACAGGAAGCTTTCTTT. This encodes CAISGRQEAFF.

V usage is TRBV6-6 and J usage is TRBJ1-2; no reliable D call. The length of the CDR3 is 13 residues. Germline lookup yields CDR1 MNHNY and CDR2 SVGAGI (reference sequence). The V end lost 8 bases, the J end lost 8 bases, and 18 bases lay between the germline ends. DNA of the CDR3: TGTGCCAGCGGTTCAGACACTGTGCTCGGCTACACCTTC. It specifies CASGSDTVLGYTF.

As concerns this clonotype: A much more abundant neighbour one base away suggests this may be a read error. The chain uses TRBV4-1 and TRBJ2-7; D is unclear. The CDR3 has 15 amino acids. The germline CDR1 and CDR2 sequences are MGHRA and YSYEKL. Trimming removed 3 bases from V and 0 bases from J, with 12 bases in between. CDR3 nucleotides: TGCGCCAGCAGCCAGGCAACCCAAGGCTCCTACGAGCAGTACTTC. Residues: CASSQATQGSYEQYF.

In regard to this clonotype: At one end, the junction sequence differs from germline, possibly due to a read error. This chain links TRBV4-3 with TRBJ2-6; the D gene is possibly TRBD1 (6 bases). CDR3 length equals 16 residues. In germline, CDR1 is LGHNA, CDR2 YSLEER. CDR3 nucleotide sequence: TGCGCCGGCAGCCAAACAGGGAATGTTGGGGCCAACGTCCTGACTTTC. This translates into CAGSQTGNVGANVLTF.

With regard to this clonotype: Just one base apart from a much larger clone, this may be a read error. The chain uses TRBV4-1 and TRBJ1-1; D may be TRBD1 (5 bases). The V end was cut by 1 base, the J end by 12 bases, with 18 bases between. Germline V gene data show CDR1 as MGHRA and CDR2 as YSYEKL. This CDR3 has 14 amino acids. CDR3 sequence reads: CASSQGLGKGMTFF. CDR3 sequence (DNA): TGCGCCAGCAGCCAAGGTTTAGGCAAGGGGATGACTTTCTTT.